This T cell receptor beta chain came from a study of T-cell reconstitution after alpha-beta-depleted transplantation in children. Broader study findings: Newly generated T cells supplied most T-cell counts and diversity one year post-transplant.

This clonotype has only a few counts. Its antigen is not identified. CDR3 size: 17 residues. Trimming cost V 0 bases and J 2 bases, with 16 bases left between them. Per the germline V gene, CDR1 is MNHEY and CDR2 is SVGAGI. A library of TCRbeta sequences, prepared with unique molecular identifiers, was generated. TCRdb re-derived calls from the PCR reads in MiXCR, one entry per CDR3 protein. Of 250,000 to 300,000 distinct CDR3 sequences in the sample, almost 8% are singletons; the top ten hold approximately 9.6%. The V and J genes are TRBV6-5 and TRBJ1-2; D unresolved. The material was peripheral blood, obtained 360 days after TCRalphabeta/CD19-depleted stem cell transplant. This clonotype was sampled from a female patient aged 2-9 years who had a stem cell transplant for Fanconi anemia, so the T cells may come from the graft donor. CDR3 bases: TGTGCCAGCAGTTACTCTCCCAAAGAGTTCGGAAACTATGGCTACACCTTC. It translates to CASSYSPKEFGNYGYTF.